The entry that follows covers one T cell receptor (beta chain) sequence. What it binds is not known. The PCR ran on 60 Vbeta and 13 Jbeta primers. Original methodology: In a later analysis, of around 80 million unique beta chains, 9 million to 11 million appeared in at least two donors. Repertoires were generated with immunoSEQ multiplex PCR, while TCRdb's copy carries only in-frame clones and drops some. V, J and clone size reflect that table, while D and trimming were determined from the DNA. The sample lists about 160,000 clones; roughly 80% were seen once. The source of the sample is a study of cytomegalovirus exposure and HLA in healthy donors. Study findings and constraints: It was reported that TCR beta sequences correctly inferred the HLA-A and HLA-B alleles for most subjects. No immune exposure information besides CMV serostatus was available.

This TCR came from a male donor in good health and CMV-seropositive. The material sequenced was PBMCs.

CDR3 in DNA: TGTGCCAGCAGTACATCAGGTACTGGAAACACCATATATTTT. It specifies CASSTSGTGNTIYF. The J gene is TRBJ1-3, the V gene TRBV9; the D is unclear. The V gene lost 5 bases and the J gene lost 2 bases, with 11 bases spanning the gap. The germline gives CDR1 SGDLS, CDR2 YYNGEE. The CDR3 consists of 14 residues. The full variable domain, its missing parts supplied by reference TRBV9 and TRBJ1-3, is DSGVTQTPKHLITATGQRVTLRCSPRSGDLSVYWYQQSLDQGLQFLIQYYNGEERAKGNILERFSAQQFPDLHSELNLSSLELGDSALYFCASSTSGTGNTIYFGEGSWLTVV.